This entry describes one T cell receptor beta chain. The data were taken from a study of blood T cell repertoires in COVID-19. This table comes from immunoSEQ multiplex PCR, and its TCRdb copy is limited to in-frame clones, with some not included. The table has around 100,000 clones, over 65% seen once. The CDR3 sequence is 15 residues long. The trim removed 3 bases at V and 3 bases at J, leaving 4 bases unmatched. Germline CDR1 MNHEY, CDR2 SMNVEV (reference sequence). Sequenced: peripheral blood. This receptor was taken from a human donor in a cohort sampled during active COVID-19. The V gene is TRBV27, the J gene TRBJ2-2; 7 nucleotides agree with TRBD1. Here the CDR3 reads CASSFGDRYTGELFF. The CDR3 bases are TGTGCCAGCAGTTTTGGGGACAGATACACCGGGGAGCTGTTTTTT.